This T cell receptor beta chain was obtained from a study of blood T cells in healthy people across ages. Healthy Caucasians from Russia aged roughly 6 to 95 served as donors. Each donor had approximately 10 milliliters of peripheral blood drawn. A minimum of 6.5 million PBMCs was isolated per sample. Then a second PCR, running roughly 7 to 12 cycles, was carried out with a sample-barcoded 5' primer and a J-beta primer mix. Unique molecular identifiers of 12 random nucleotides labeled each cDNA. TCRdb called the 5' RACE reads again in MiXCR, with one record for every CDR3 protein. This table holds about 1.4 million distinct CDR3 sequences, roughly 60% found once. Trimming shortened V by 7 bases and J by 6 bases, and 10 bases separated the two germline ends. The germline V gene has CDR1 ENHRY and CDR2 SYGVKD. This CDR3 is 12 amino acids long.

This receptor was obtained from a man between 18 and 29 years old in good health. Sequenced: blood. V usage is TRBV10-3 and J usage is TRBJ2-1; D is possibly TRBD1 (6 bases). The CDR3 sequence is CAIMLGGNEQFF. CDR3 nucleotide sequence: TGTGCCATCATGTTAGGGGGCAATGAGCAGTTCTTC.